Following are 15 T cell receptor beta chains from one sample sequenced in a study of regulatory T cells in long-lasting Graves disease. Time point denoted: newly diagnosed GD, antithyroid drugs for less than 3 months. The TCR library was made from RNA that had been extracted from PBMCs in TRIzol. Arm-PCR with iRepertoire HTBI primers amplified the CDR3 regions for these TCR beta libraries. TCRdb itself ran the multiplex PCR reads through MiXCR, one entry per CDR3 protein. This sample has 350,000 to 550,000 distinct CDR3 sequences, with about 15% found just once. The sample was also linked to a second study, of T cells in Graves' hyperthyroidism and ophthalmopathy.

Sequencing used peripheral blood mononuclear cells (PBMCs), obtained at new diagnosis, from a patient treated with antithyroid drugs. The source of these receptors is a woman between 25 and 40 years old with Graves disease.

This clonotype was observed at least ten times. This chain joins TRBV5-1 and TRBJ2-5, with 10 bases that match TRBD2. V shed 0 bases and J 4 bases; nucleotides not matched to a gene: 9. The CDR3 covers 17 residues. Germline values: CDR1 SGHRS, CDR2 YFSETQ. The CDR3 sequence is CASSLEAGGRQGETQYF. The CDR3 bases are TGCGCCAGCAGCTTGGAAGCGGGAGGGAGGCAAGGAGAGACCCAGTACTTC.

This clonotype was counted many times. V usage is TRBV28 and J usage is TRBJ2-7; perhaps TRBD1 as D (6 bases). The ends were cut back, 6 bases at V and 0 bases at J, with 15 bases in the middle. The CDR3 runs to 15 residues. Germline V gene lookup returns CDR1 MDHEN and CDR2 SYDVKM. The CDR3 region is CASRGGRRASYEQYF. The CDR3 region has the DNA TGTGCCAGCAGAGGGGGACGGAGAGCCTCCTACGAGCAGTACTTC.

This clonotype was found many times. The rearrangement uses TRBV20-1 and TRBJ2-7; D not resolved. CDR1 is DFQATT, CDR2 SNEGSKA, per germline (reference sequence). With 4 bases removed from V and 7 bases from J, the gap between germline ends came to 11 bases. The CDR3 consists of 11 residues. CDR3: CSATPGREQYF. CDR3 DNA sequence: TGCAGTGCTACGCCCGGAAGGGAGCAGTACTTC.

The V gene is TRBV3-1, the J gene TRBJ2-1; maybe TRBD2 (5 bases). Germline lookup yields CDR1 LGHDT and CDR2 YNNKEL (reference sequence). This CDR3 is built from 13 residues. Trimming cost V 0 bases and J 9 bases, with 9 bases left between them. The CDR3 nucleotides are TGTGCCAGCAGCCAAGAACTAGTGGGTGAGCAGTTCTTC. This sequence encodes CASSQELVGEQFF.

This clonotype was recorded many times. The genes are TRBV20-1 and TRBJ2-7, with a weak D call TRBD1 (5 bases). Trimming left V 2 bases short and J 6 bases short, with 11 bases between. This CDR3 is built from 12 residues. Germline CDR1 DFQATT, CDR2 SNEGSKA (reference sequence). DNA for the CDR3: TGCAGTGCTAGACAAGGGGCGGTCGAGCAGTACTTC. Amino acids: CSARQGAVEQYF.

The V call is TRBV20-1, the J call TRBJ1-3; tentatively, D is TRBD1 (5 bases). Germline CDR1 is DFQATT and CDR2 is SNEGSKA (reference sequence). V was trimmed by 4 bases and J by 1 base, leaving 20 bases between them. The CDR3 is 17 residues long. The CDR3 sequence is CSATEGWGGRSGNTIYF. CDR3 nucleotide sequence: TGCAGTGCTACGGAAGGGTGGGGGGGTAGGTCTGGAAACACCATATATTTT.

This clonotype showed up many times. V gene TRBV2 combines with J gene TRBJ2-2, with D maybe TRBD2 (7 bases). Germline V gene lookup returns CDR1 SNHLY and CDR2 FYNNEI. This CDR3 is 16 amino acids long. With 3 bases removed from V and 3 bases from J, the gap between germline ends came to 14 bases. CDR3 nucleotide sequence: TGTGCCAGCAGTGACGCGCGGGGGCGCGACACCGGGGAGCTGTTTTTT. Translation gives CASSDARGRDTGELFF.

The genes are TRBV29-1 and TRBJ2-7; 9 nucleotides match TRBD2. Germline CDR1 reads SQVTM; CDR2 reads ANQGSEA. There are 14 residues in the CDR3. V dropped 7 bases and J dropped 2; count of bases not matched to a gene: 9. The CDR3 DNA reads as TGCAGCGCACAACCGCGGGAGGGCCCCTACGAGCAGTACTTC. The encoded protein is CSAQPREGPYEQYF.

This clonotype was counted a few times. The J gene is TRBJ1-2, the V gene TRBV10-3; the match to TRBD1 covers 7 bases. Trimming took 10 bases from V and 4 from J; bases not matched to a gene: 9. The CDR3 sequence is 13 residues long. CDR1 ENHRY and CDR2 SYGVKD come from the germline V gene. The CDR3 region has the DNA TGTGCCAACCGGGACAGCCATACCTATGGCTACACCTTC. Encoded protein: CANRDSHTYGYTF.

The chain links TRBV24-1 to TRBJ2-7; D is perhaps TRBD1 (5 bases). The CDR3 covers 14 residues. Germline assignment: CDR1 KGHDR and CDR2 SFDVKD. Trimming cost V 2 bases and J 3 bases, with 10 bases left between them. The DNA for the CDR3 is TGTGCCACCAGTGATTCGGACAATGTCTACGAGCAGTACTTC. Residues: CATSDSDNVYEQYF.

V and J are TRBV4-1 and TRBJ2-5; TRBD2 might be the D (6 bases). Per germline, CDR1 MGHRA and CDR2 YSYEKL. V was cut by 4 bases and J by 5 bases, with 14 bases left in between. The CDR3 has 14 amino acids. The CDR3 region is CASSLPTRRETQYF. The CDR3, as DNA: TGCGCCAGCAGCCTACCGACTAGGAGGGAGACCCAGTACTTC.

This clonotype was seen more than once but under ten times. Just one base apart from a much larger clone, this may be a read error. This chain uses TRBV11-3 with TRBJ2-1, with 8 bases matching TRBD2. Germline V CDR1 and CDR2: SGHNT, YENEEA. The CDR3 spans 14 residues. The CDR3 loop is CASSSTGTRNGQFF. The DNA of the CDR3 is TGTGCCAGCAGCTCCACCGGGACTAGGAATGGGCAGTTCTTC. Using reference TRBV11-3 and TRBJ2-1 for the parts outside the CDR3, the full variable domain is EAGVVQSPRYKIIEKKQPVAFWCNPISGHNTLYWYLQNLGQGPELLIRYENEEAVDDSQLPKDRFSAERLKGVDSTLKIQPAELGDSAVYLCASSSTGTRNGQFFGPGTRLTVL.

This clonotype was counted ten times or more. The rearrangement links TRBV27 to TRBJ2-1; tentative D call: TRBD2 (6 bases). Trimming stripped 5 bases from V and 0 bases from J, with 14 bases between. The CDR3 loop spans 16 amino acids. Per germline, CDR1 MNHEY and CDR2 SMNVEV (reference sequence). CDR3 nucleotides: TGTGCCAGCAGTGAATCCCGGGGGAGCTCCTACAATGAGCAGTTCTTC. Protein: CASSESRGSSYNEQFF.

This clonotype has only a few counts. V gene TRBV11-3 combines with J gene TRBJ2-1; 7 bases map to TRBD2. J gave up 6 bases and V 1 base, and 6 bases lay outside the gene matches. The CDR3 is 15 residues long. CDR1 and CDR2 (germline): SGHNT, YENEEA. The CDR3: CASSLVRGTTNEQFF. The CDR3 DNA reads TGTGCCAGCAGCTTAGTTCGCGGGACTACCAATGAGCAGTTCTTC.

The chain employs TRBV27 and TRBJ2-3, with TRBD2 identical over 8 bases. This CDR3 has 14 residues. Germline assignment: CDR1 MNHEY and CDR2 SMNVEV (reference sequence). J was trimmed by 5 bases and V by 2 bases; bases with no gene match: 3. CDR3 sequence reads: CASSLTGGGDTQYF. Here the CDR3 DNA reads TGTGCCAGCAGTTTAACGGGAGGGGGAGATACGCAGTATTTT.